This TCR beta chain was documented in a study of T cells in Graves' hyperthyroidism and ophthalmopathy. The sample holds many counts of this clonotype. Its specificity is not known. The CDR3 totals 15 residues. CDR1 is DFQATT, CDR2 SNEGSKA, per germline (reference sequence). The trim removed 0 bases at V and 4 bases at J, leaving 9 bases unmatched. Findings and caveats of the study: Among clonotypes expanded in thyroid above 0.001, most were also found in blood.

The investigators amplified TCR beta CDR3 regions from RNA transcripts. Using the HTBI primer set, a first-round RT-PCR was run on the TCR CDR3. TCRdb ran MiXCR on the multiplex PCR reads and lists one entry per CDR3 protein. This table has around 420,000 distinct CDR3 sequences, 15% to 18% appearing once. This TCR came from a young woman with Graves' hyperthyroidism. The chain combines TRBV20-1 with TRBJ2-7; 7 nucleotides line up with TRBD1. Sequencing used blood. CDR3 nucleotides: TGCAGTGCTAGAGAACTCGGACAGGCAAGGTACGAGCAGTACTTC. This codes for CSARELGQARYEQYF.